These 16 T cell receptor beta chains share one sample of origin, sequenced in a study of T cells after yellow fever vaccination. TCRdb re-analysed the 5' RACE reads in MiXCR, keeping a single row per CDR3 protein. The sample carries about 160,000 distinct CDR3 sequences, around 9.3% recorded once. The sample consisted of CD8+ T cells sorted from PBMCs, taken 45 days after the yellow fever booster vaccination. All receptors come from a man younger than 35 who received the YFV17D yellow fever vaccine.

In this sample, this clonotype turned up many times. The chain links TRBV7-9 to TRBJ2-2; D is unclear. CDR3 length equals 16 residues. Deletions cut 5 bases from V and 1 base from J, with 14 bases between. CDR1 is SEHNR, CDR2 FQNEAQ, per germline (reference sequence). CDR3 sequence: CASSLPPRRNTGELFF. The CDR3 bases are TGTGCCAGCAGCCTCCCCCCGCGTAGGAACACCGGGGAGCTGTTTTTT.

This clonotype has ten or more counts. The J gene is TRBJ2-2, the V gene TRBV7-2; 8 bases are shared with TRBD1. After removal of 3 bases from V and 7 bases from J, the junction contained 4 bases not matched to a gene. This CDR3 contains 14 residues. The germline CDR1 and CDR2 sequences are SGHTA and FQGNSA. The CDR3 DNA is TGTGCCAGCAGCTTCAGGGGGCAGTTCGGGGAGCTGTTTTTT. This encodes CASSFRGQFGELFF.

This clonotype was recorded at least ten times. Germline and junction disagree at one end, which may indicate a read error. The CDR3 DNA follows: TGTGCTAGCAGCCCTGGACAGGTTGGTGTGAATGAGCAGTTCTTC. This translates into CASSPGQVGVNEQFF. The J gene is TRBJ2-1, the V gene TRBV7-7; the match to TRBD1 covers 7 bases. Germline-derived CDR1 and CDR2 are SSHAT and FNYEAQ (reference sequence). The CDR3 loop spans 15 amino acids.

The J gene is TRBJ2-7, the V gene TRBV7-2; D remains ambiguous. V lost 1 base and J lost 2, with 9 bases in between. Germline assignment: CDR1 SGHTA and CDR2 FQGNSA. CDR3 length: 14 residues. The CDR3 loop reads CASSLEGSTYEQYF. CDR3 coding DNA: TGTGCCAGCAGCTTAGAGGGTAGCACCTACGAGCAGTACTTC. The full variable domain, completed using reference TRBV7-2 and TRBJ2-7, is GAGVSQSPSNKVTEKGKDVELRCDPISGHTALYWYRQSLGQGLEFLIYFQGNSAPDKSGLPSDRFSAERTGGSVSTLTIQRTQQEDSAVYLCASSLEGSTYEQYFGPGTRLTVT.

This clonotype was counted between two and nine times. In DNA, the CDR3 is TGCGCCAGCAGCCAGAGACCCGGGGATAATACCGGGGAGCTGTTTTTT. Translating it yields CASSQRPGDNTGELFF. V gene TRBV4-1 combines with J gene TRBJ2-2; D may be TRBD2 (5 bases). The CDR3 is 16 amino acids. Trimming removed 3 bases from V and 5 bases from J, with 16 bases in between. The germline V gene has CDR1 MGHRA and CDR2 YSYEKL.

Only a few counts were recorded for this clonotype. This sequence joins TRBV6-5 and TRBJ2-5; the D gene is possibly TRBD1 (5 bases). The germline V gene encodes CDR1 MNHEY and CDR2 SVGAGI. The CDR3 sequence is 14 residues long. Trimming shortened V by 0 bases and J by 5 bases, and 10 bases separated the two germline ends. CDR3 protein: CASSYSMQGETQYF. The CDR3 nucleotides are TGTGCCAGCAGTTACTCGATGCAGGGTGAGACCCAGTACTTC.

The rearrangement links TRBV2 to TRBJ2-7; D might be TRBD1 (7 bases). V was trimmed by 7 bases and J by 6 bases, leaving 10 bases between them. Germline CDR1 reads SNHLY; CDR2 reads FYNNEI. The CDR3 is 11 amino acids. The CDR3 region is CASTGGSEQYV. CDR3 coding DNA: TGTGCCAGCACAGGGGGGTCCGAGCAGTACGTC.

This clonotype occurred once. V gene TRBV10-3 combines with J gene TRBJ2-7; tentative D call: TRBD2 (5 bases). Germline V gene sequence: CDR1 ENHRY, CDR2 SYGVKD. The CDR3 loop spans 13 amino acids. V was trimmed by 3 bases and J by 0 bases, leaving 6 bases between them. DNA for the CDR3: TGTGCCATCAGTGACGGGGACTCCTACGAGCAGTACGTC. It specifies CAISDGDSYEQYV.

The sample holds a few counts of this clonotype. The genes are TRBV6-1 and TRBJ1-1, with D possibly being TRBD1 (5 bases). The CDR3 is made up of 14 amino acids. Germline CDR1 reads MNHNS; CDR2 reads SASEGT. V was cut by 9 bases and J by 1 base, with 15 bases left in between. The CDR3 coding sequence is TGTGCCAGTAGAGCAGGGCTCGAGAACACTGAAGCTTTCTTT. Protein product: CASRAGLENTEAFF.

This chain links TRBV10-3 with TRBJ2-1, with D unclear. Germline values: CDR1 ENHRY, CDR2 SYGVKD. V lost 10 bases, J lost 9 bases, and 19 bases lay in between. This CDR3 is built from 13 residues. The CDR3 loop is CARGALVGSEQFF. The CDR3, as DNA: TGTGCCAGAGGAGCCCTGGTGGGGTCTGAGCAGTTCTTC.

This sequence joins TRBV7-2 and TRBJ2-2; TRBD1 aligns across 7 bases. Trimming cost V 1 base and J 6 bases; bases outside gene matches: 11. The CDR3 length is 17 residues. Germline CDR1 SGHTA, CDR2 FQGNSA. CDR3 amino acids: CASSLGPKGAFPGELFF. The CDR3 DNA reads TGTGCCAGCAGCTTAGGACCCAAGGGGGCTTTCCCCGGGGAGCTGTTTTTT.

At least ten counts were recorded for this clonotype. The chain has TRBV4-3 and TRBJ2-1; D is possibly TRBD1 (6 bases). This CDR3 region has 14 residues. Trimming left V 1 base short and J 4 bases short, with 8 bases between. Germline assignment: CDR1 LGHNA and CDR2 YSLEER. As DNA, the CDR3 is TGCGCCAGCAGCCAAGCTGGACAGTACAATGAGCAGTTCTTC. It is translated as CASSQAGQYNEQFF.

This clonotype was counted only a few times. The chain recombines TRBV5-1 with TRBJ2-1, with D unresolved. The CDR3 runs 17 residues. The germline V gene encodes CDR1 SGHRS and CDR2 YFSETQ. V lost 4 bases and J lost 3, with 20 bases in between. The CDR3 region is CASSDTGWALDYNEQFF. CDR3 sequence (DNA): TGCGCCAGCAGCGACACCGGTTGGGCACTGGACTACAATGAGCAGTTCTTC.

This clonotype was counted a few times. The chain recombines TRBV29-1 with TRBJ2-1, with TRBD1 matching over 7 bases. V gave up 6 bases and J gave up 0 bases; unmatched junction bases: 2. CDR3 length equals 13 residues. Per the germline V gene, CDR1 is SQVTM and CDR2 is ANQGSEA. The chain's CDR3 is CSVGTVSYNEQFF. The CDR3 DNA follows: TGCAGCGTAGGGACAGTCTCCTACAATGAGCAGTTCTTC.

The rearrangement links TRBV4-1 to TRBJ2-5, with TRBD1 identical over 7 bases. CDR3 length: 13 amino acids. The germline V gene encodes CDR1 MGHRA and CDR2 YSYEKL. Trimming took 3 bases from V and 3 from J; bases not matched to a gene: 1. Here the CDR3 DNA reads TGCGCCAGCAGCCATACAGGGGAAGAGACCCAGTACTTC. This codes for CASSHTGEETQYF.

This chain connects TRBV7-3 to TRBJ2-7, with D possibly TRBD2 on 6 matching bases. This CDR3 contains 16 residues. V lost 0 bases and J lost 3, with 15 bases in between. The germline gives CDR1 SGHTA, CDR2 FQGTGA. CDR3 DNA: TGTGCCAGCAGCTTAACGGGCGGGACTTTCGTCTACGAGCAGTACTTC. It specifies CASSLTGGTFVYEQYF.